The clone carrying this T cell receptor (beta chain) appeared a single time. The entry originates in a study of blood T cell repertoires in COVID-19. For the study at large: There were acute and convalescent COVID-19 samples, and they came from the United States, Italy and Spain.

CDR1 and CDR2 (germline): KGHSH, LQKENI. V lost 2 bases and J 2 bases, leaving 12 bases between the germline ends. The length of the CDR3 is 16 residues. Produced via immunoSEQ multiplex PCR; TCRdb's table is partial and in-frame only. This sample carries 64,000 or so clones, 70% to 80% of them seen once, and the ten largest clones take about 12%. V and J are TRBV18 and TRBJ2-2; possible D gene TRBD2, 6 bases. Specimen: peripheral blood. The clonotype originates from a man older than 75 with acute or convalescent COVID-19. The DNA of the CDR3 is TGTGCCAGCTCACCAGAGACGGGGGTTAACACCGGGGAGCTGTTTTTT. It specifies CASSPETGVNTGELFF.